This T cell receptor beta chain emerged from a study of control samples from healthy donors and cancer patients. Here immunoSEQ multiplex PCR was the method, and the copy in TCRdb shows in-frame clones only, minus some. The table has 20,000 or so clones, more than 70% seen once. With 3 bases clipped from V and 4 bases from J, the junction kept 7 bases outside the gene matches. This CDR3 has 16 amino acids. CDR1 is MNHNS and CDR2 is SASEGT in the germline V gene. V and J are TRBV6-1 and TRBJ2-3, with 10 bases that match TRBD2. The TCR sequence derives from a man between 60 and 70 years old with head and neck cancer. Sequencing input: PBMCs. The CDR3 loop is CASSEVAGGYPDTQYF. As DNA, the CDR3 is TGTGCCAGCAGTGAGGTAGCGGGAGGATACCCAGATACGCAGTATTTT.